This TCR beta chain originates from a study of cytomegalovirus exposure and HLA in healthy donors. Findings and limits, study-wide: An analysis done earlier found most TCR beta V segments productive about 87% or about 30% of the time. From TCR beta sequences, most subjects' HLA-A and HLA-B alleles were reportedly predicted accurately. The study put 150 to 200 TCR beta chains on its list as cytomegalovirus-associated.

This PCR relied on a set of 60 Vbeta primers and 13 Jbeta primers. TCRdb's copy holds only in-frame clones and misses some; the assay was immunoSEQ multiplex PCR. The table includes 150,000 or so clones, around 81% detected once. The CDR3 is 17 residues long. Per germline, CDR1 LNHDA and CDR2 SQIVND (reference sequence). V lost 3 bases to trimming and J lost 7 bases; unmatched junction nucleotides: 14. Concerning this clone itself: Antigen: not known.

The source material was PBMCs. The source of this sequence is a man aged 50 to 59 in good health and CMV-seronegative. The rearrangement uses TRBV19 and TRBJ2-1; 8 positions match TRBD2. The CDR3: CASSITRSPGGPNEQFF. The CDR3, as DNA: TGTGCCAGTAGTATCACCCGAAGCCCGGGGGGGCCAAATGAGCAGTTCTTC.